This TCR beta chain was identified in a study of T cell repertoires in cytomegalovirus infection. Turning to the study itself: Indications of both CMV infection and matching HLA type were provided by public TCR beta signatures.

MiXCR, applied by TCRdb to the reads, yields one record per CDR3 protein. The sample records around 170,000 distinct CDR3 sequences, around 14% being singletons. This clonotype was observed a few times. Its cognate antigen is unknown. The CDR3 loop spans 15 amino acids. V shed 5 bases, J shed 3 bases, and the junction held 8 bases outside the gene matches. Germline V lookup: CDR1 LNHDA, CDR2 SQIVND (reference sequence). Study-wide points: Clonotype analysis showed dominance of the ex vivo response by HLA-C-restricted CMV-specific TCR beta clonotypes. Identification of carriers of CMV plus the relevant HLA was performed using cumulative public TCR beta family frequency.

The sequenced sample was PBMCs. This TCR came from a human donor in good health (CMV status not recorded). Some clones in this sample may be carry-over from other donors' samples. The genes are TRBV19 and TRBJ2-5; 8 bases fit TRBD2. The CDR3: CASSLGGAGKETQYF. CDR3 DNA: TGTGCCAGTAGTCTCGGGGGGGCCGGTAAAGAGACCCAGTACTTC.